This record covers a single T cell receptor (beta chain). What it binds is unknown. PCR involved 60 Vbeta and 13 Jbeta primers. Only in-frame clones appear in the TCRdb table, and some are missing; sequencing was by immunoSEQ multiplex PCR. The table includes 150,000 to 200,000 clones, about 88% detected once. These data come from a study of cytomegalovirus exposure and HLA in healthy donors. Findings and caveats of the study: Analysis performed later showed TCR beta chains linked to HLA being more clonally expanded than equally common others. Cytomegalovirus status was reportedly diagnosed by the classifier with high sensitivity and specificity. Overall, around 160 TCR beta chains were annotated as cytomegalovirus-associated.

Germline V gene sequence: CDR1 SGHVS, CDR2 FNYEAQ. This CDR3 is 17 amino acids long. The V segment lost 5 bases and the J segment 0 bases; nucleotides outside the gene matches: 7. The clonotype comes from a woman aged 18-35 years in good health and CMV-seronegative. Sequencing was performed on PBMCs. This sequence joins TRBV7-6 and TRBJ2-1; 10 positions agree with TRBD2. The CDR3 nucleotides read TGTGCCAGCAGCGTGACTAGCGGGCTTAGCTCCTACAATGAGCAGTTCTTC. Encoded protein: CASSVTSGLSSYNEQFF.